This T cell receptor beta chain was captured by sequencing in a study of T cells in Graves' hyperthyroidism and ophthalmopathy (dated by TCRdb to between 2017 and 2020). For the wider study: Peripheral blood samples were taken at initial diagnosis, before any treatment was given. A discovery cohort of approximately 100 patients, fewer than 50 with Graves' ophthalmopathy and over 55 with stable Graves' hyperthyroidism, was used to find distinguishing TCR V-J signatures. Prospective prediction of ophthalmopathy was tested in an independent validation cohort of approximately 19 hyperthyroidism patients and 17 patients who later progressed to ophthalmopathy. The roughly 91 discovery patients were randomly divided into training and test sets at a 7:3 ratio. Thyroid tissue and blood T-cell repertoires from six Graves' hyperthyroidism patients were also compared in the study. After blood sampling, hyperthyroidism patients were treated with methimazole at a starting dose of 30 mg daily, and ophthalmopathy patients were treated with high-dose intravenous methylprednisolone. According to the paper, TCR Vbeta CDR3 sequencing was carried out on 120 to 150 peripheral blood samples, which came from fewer than 50 ophthalmopathy, around 75 hyperthyroidism and roughly 17 progressor patients. The full study reports these points: Most expanded thyroid clonotypes (frequency above 0.001) were also detected in blood, a finding suggesting that blood repertoires may reflect thyroid immune responses. A 13 V-J signature model separated ophthalmopathy from stable hyperthyroidism, with over 85% sensitivity and 81.08% specificity in cross-validation and 80%/75% in testing. In validation, the model predicted progression to ophthalmopathy a median of around six months before onset, with roughly 71% sensitivity and just under 75% specificity. No statistical method was used to fix the sample size in advance, and group allocation was not hidden from the investigators.

CDR1 and CDR2 were assigned from the germline V gene (reference sequence) as SGHNT and YYREEE. Inclusive of the bounding cysteine and phenylalanine, the CDR3 is 17 residues long. The sequence is cut down to CDR3 DNA, 51 bases in frame from base 1. V lost 2 bases and J lost 4 bases, and the count of bases not matched to a germline gene is 11. This clonotype occurred a few times. The clone's antigen remains unknown. No base qualities exist here, and no much larger clone lies one base off it. Amplification of TCR beta CDR3 regions was carried out from RNA transcripts. The first round of RT-PCR for the TCR CDR3 was performed with the HTBI primer set and the Qiagen OneStep RT-PCR kit. Libraries were constructed in a second round of multiplex PCR, after which size selection and purification were carried out. The libraries were sequenced on an Illumina HiSeq2000 using paired-end 100 bp reads. The study's processing was this. Raw data were processed with SOAPnuke, discarding reads with adapters, uncalled bases, mean Phred below 15, or no exact constant-primer or identifier match. COPE v1.2.5 was used to merge the high-quality paired reads, and each unique nucleotide sequence was defined as a clonotype. MiTCR v1.1 was used to align clonotypes to the IMGT TRBV, TRBD and TRBJ reference segments. Only V-J combinations with frequency above 0.0001, covering about 99% of repertoires, were analysed. A TCS score was defined as the ratio between F50 (clonal expansion) and ExV (chaos), using BLOSUM62-based TCRdist between CDR3 peptides within each V-J. Welch's t-statistics and random forest reduced fewer than 550 V-J features to roughly 13, which were used in a naive Bayes classifier (R e1071). TCRdb's own reprocessing of the public reads used fastp at Q25 and MiXCR and kept productive beta chains. Under each unique CDR3 protein, matching rows form one entry showing the most common genes and DNA. TCRdb assigned the V and J calls; the authors' analysis was not used. In all, the sample holds 330,000 or so distinct CDR3 sequences, and 15% to 20% of those were seen once. The ten largest clonotypes hold roughly 16% of the sample.

Ophthalmopathy patients had moderately to severely active disease, Clinical Activity Score of at least 3, NOSPECS grade of at least 4, and duration under 3 months. Patients with uncontrolled infections, other autoimmune diseases, pregnancy or lactation were excluded. Diagnoses were based on clinical symptoms, serum thyroxine and TRAb, thyroid ultrasound and orbital computed tomography. PBMCs were separated from around 9.1 ml of fresh peripheral blood using Ficoll-Paque density gradient centrifugation. Trizol reagent was used to extract total RNA, and RNA quality was then checked on an Agilent 2100 Bioanalyzer.

The rearrangement joined TRBV5-4 to TRBJ2-1; TRBD2 fits 8 bases in the junction. The specimen sequenced was blood. The clonotype originates from a woman in her 40s with Graves' ophthalmopathy. The DNA sequence is given as TGTGCCAGCAGCTTTCAATGGGGGACTAGTGGGTACAATGAGCAGTTCTTC. Its translation reads: CASSFQWGTSGYNEQFF. Reference TRBV5-4 and TRBJ2-1 proteins supply the regions before and after the CDR3; the full variable domain is: ETGVTQSPTHLIKTRGQQVTLRCSSQSGHNTVSWYQQALGQGPQFIFQYYREEENGRGNFPPRFSGLQFPNYSSELNVNALELDDSALYLCASSFQWGTSGYNEQFFGPGTRLTVL.